A single sample gave rise to the 32 T cell receptor beta chains below, sequenced in a study of vaccination and CD4 T cells after COVID-19 (dated by TCRdb to the early 2020s). Library preparation employed PCR. The data were produced on an Illumina iSeq 100. DNA from cultured CD4+ T cells underwent TCR sequencing with the Oncomine TCR Beta short-read assay at the Johns Hopkins FTIC core. TCRdb reworked the public reads: Q25 trimming with fastp, MiXCR clone assembly, productive beta chains retained. Records with the same CDR3 protein are collapsed into one entry carrying the most frequent genes and DNA. The sample data list about 14,000 distinct CDR3 sequences, and 35% to 55% of these were observed just once. The leading ten clones occupy around 15% of the sample. No antigen has been identified for these receptors. The treatment or condition label, as the study defines it: roughly 10-day PBMC culture with coronavirus spike peptide pools or control peptides (ViraFEST assay).

The sequenced material came from CD4+ T cells from blood, cultured in vitro. The source is a human donor who had recovered from COVID-19.

This sequence joins TRBV20-1 and TRBJ1-1, with D tentatively TRBD1 (5 bases). This CDR3 contains 14 residues. Germline V gives CDR1 DFQATT, CDR2 SNEGSKA (reference sequence). Trimming removed 3 bases from V and 5 bases from J, with 16 bases in between. The CDR3 sequence is CSASVEGKVTEAFF. Written as DNA, the CDR3 is TGCAGTGCTAGCGTCGAGGGGAAGGTGACTGAAGCTTTCTTT.

This clonotype occurred a few times. The V call is TRBV11-2, the J call TRBJ1-1; 7 bases map to TRBD1. This CDR3 contains 13 residues. V was pared by 5 bases and J by 11 bases, with 11 bases of the junction left unmatched. Germline values: CDR1 SGHAT, CDR2 FQNNGV. CDR3 residues: CASSPPTGLRAFF. The CDR3 nucleotides read TGTGCCAGCAGCCCTCCGACAGGGTTAAGGGCTTTCTTT.

The chain is built from TRBV4-1 and TRBJ1-6, with D possibly being TRBD1 (5 bases). V dropped 0 bases and J dropped 0 bases, with 15 bases sitting between them. This CDR3 contains 19 residues. Looked up from germline, CDR1 is MGHRA and CDR2 is YSYEKL. Here the CDR3 reads CASSQDPQGSSSYNSPLHF. The CDR3 DNA reads TGCGCCAGCAGCCAAGATCCCCAGGGCTCGAGCTCCTATAATTCACCCCTCCACTTT.

This clonotype appeared a few times. The V gene is TRBV6-2 or TRBV6-3, the J gene TRBJ1-5, with D hard to call. The CDR3 loop spans 13 amino acids. V lost 2 bases, J lost 5 bases, and 7 bases lay in between. Germline CDR1 is MNHEY and CDR2 is SVGEGT. CDR3 region: CASSYNQYQPQHF. The CDR3 nucleotides read TGTGCCAGCAGTTACAACCAGTATCAGCCCCAGCATTTT.

V usage is TRBV5-1 and J usage is TRBJ2-7; 9 bases agree with TRBD1. Germline V lookup: CDR1 SGHRS, CDR2 YFSETQ. With V trimmed by 7 bases and J by 7 bases, 9 bases remained unmatched. The CDR3 totals 13 residues. CDR3 loop: CASQRDRVGEQYF. CDR3 DNA: TGCGCCAGCCAACGGGACAGGGTGGGAGAGCAGTACTTC.

The chain carries TRBV18 and TRBJ2-1, with D possibly being TRBD1 or TRBD2 (5 bases each). Trimming took 6 bases from V and 4 from J, leaving 16 bases between them. The germline V gene has CDR1 KGHSH and CDR2 LQKENI. The CDR3 has 15 residues. The CDR3 DNA reads as TGTGCCAGCTCCGCTCCGGGGCGTAGTTACAATGAGCAGTTCTTC. Translation: CASSAPGRSYNEQFF.

J is TRBJ1-2 and V is TRBV7-2, with unresolved D. Germline lookup yields CDR1 SGHTA and CDR2 FQGNSA. This CDR3 is built from 16 residues. V dropped 1 base and J dropped 4 bases, with 16 bases sitting between them. For the CDR3, the DNA is TGTGCCAGCAGCTTAGGGCAAGCAGTAGGGAGCTATGGCTACACCTTC. Translating it yields CASSLGQAVGSYGYTF.

This chain links TRBV7-8 with TRBJ2-7; the match to TRBD1 covers 9 bases. With V trimmed by 5 bases and J by 3 bases, 14 bases remained unmatched. Germline CDR1 SGHVS, CDR2 FQNEAQ. The CDR3 has 17 residues. The CDR3 DNA sequence: TGTGCCAGCAGCCAAGGAGTTTGGGACAGGGAGTTCTACGAGCAGTACTTC. Amino acids: CASSQGVWDREFYEQYF.

J is TRBJ2-7 and V is TRBV27; D may match TRBD1 or TRBD2 (5 bases each). Germline lookup yields CDR1 MNHEY and CDR2 SMNVEV (reference sequence). The CDR3 has 13 amino acids. Trimming stripped 8 bases from V and 5 bases from J, with 16 bases between. The CDR3 DNA follows: TGTGCCAGCCAAGACCAGGGAGTCGACGAGCAGTACTTC. As protein: CASQDQGVDEQYF.

The J gene is TRBJ1-4, the V gene TRBV27, with a possible D match to TRBD1 (6 bases). The V end was cut by 2 bases, the J end by 8 bases, with 18 bases between. There are 16 residues in the CDR3. Germline loops: CDR1 MNHEY, CDR2 SMNVEV (reference sequence). This CDR3 reads CASSLTSGDWREKLFF. The CDR3 coding sequence is TGTGCCAGCAGTTTAACTTCAGGGGACTGGAGAGAAAAACTGTTTTTT.

CDR3 sequence reads: CASSYAGHLFGTDTQYF. For the CDR3, the DNA is TGTGCCAGCAGTTACGCAGGACACCTCTTCGGCACAGATACGCAGTATTTT. The chain recombines TRBV6-5 with TRBJ2-3; possible D gene TRBD1, 5 bases. The CDR3 is made up of 17 amino acids. V dropped 2 bases and J dropped 1 base, with 16 bases sitting between them. Germline assignment: CDR1 MNHEY and CDR2 SVGAGI.

The rearrangement joins TRBV5-1 to TRBJ2-3; no clear D. Trimming cost V 0 bases and J 5 bases, with 13 bases left between them. The CDR3 totals 15 residues. Germline V gene lookup returns CDR1 SGHRS and CDR2 YFSETQ. As DNA, the CDR3 is TGCGCCAGCAGCTTGGGTGGGCCCCGCGTAGATACGCAGTATTTT. This translates into CASSLGGPRVDTQYF.

The rearrangement links TRBV19 to TRBJ2-3; tentative D call: TRBD1 (5 bases). The V gene's germline CDR1 is LNHDA and CDR2 SQIVND (reference sequence). The CDR3 has 13 residues. V was shortened by 3 bases and J by 9 bases, with 13 bases between the two germline ends. In DNA, the CDR3 is TGTGCCAGTAGTATCGAAAGGACAAAGACGCAGTATTTT. Translation: CASSIERTKTQYF.

A few counts support this clonotype. The chain uses TRBV6-1 and TRBJ1-5, with 9 bases fitting TRBD1. J gave up 6 bases and V 7 bases, and 7 bases lay outside the gene matches. The CDR3 has 14 residues. The germline gives CDR1 MNHNS, CDR2 SASEGT. The CDR3 coding sequence is TGTGCCAGCACTCAAGGACAGGGGTTTCAGCCCCAGCATTTT. This encodes CASTQGQGFQPQHF.

The rearrangement links TRBV12-3 or TRBV12-4 to TRBJ1-4, with 8 bases matching TRBD1. J was trimmed by 8 bases and V by 3 bases; bases with no gene match: 8. The CDR3 contains 15 residues. As DNA, the CDR3 is TGTGCCAGCAGTTTCAAGGACAGGGTCCGGGAAAAACTGTTTTTT. Encoded protein: CASSFKDRVREKLFF.

This clonotype came up a few times. The chain recombines TRBV27 with TRBJ1-6; 12 bases match TRBD1. Germline values: CDR1 MNHEY, CDR2 SMNVEV (reference sequence). V lost 6 bases and J lost 10; bases outside the gene matches: 10. The CDR3 runs to 16 residues. CDR3 protein: CASRVGTGGGQSPLHF. CDR3 coding DNA: TGTGCCAGCAGGGTAGGGACAGGGGGCGGTCAATCACCCCTCCACTTT.

The table lists this clonotype with a few counts. The rearrangement links TRBV15 to TRBJ1-5; TRBD1 aligns across 7 bases. The CDR3 loop spans 16 amino acids. Germline CDR1 and CDR2: LNHNV and YYDKDF (reference sequence). V shed 1 base, J shed 2 bases, and the junction held 5 bases outside the gene matches. CDR3 residues: CATSRAATGGNQPQHF. Here the CDR3 DNA reads TGTGCCACCAGCAGAGCTGCTACAGGGGGCAATCAGCCCCAGCATTTT.

A word on this clonotype: The junction shows a germline mismatch at one end, possibly a read error. The chain is built from TRBV7-7 and TRBJ2-2; D remains unclear. In germline, CDR1 is SSHAT, CDR2 FNYEAQ (reference sequence). The CDR3 extends over 13 amino acids. This CDR3 is CASSLYGTGELFF. In DNA form, the CDR3 reads TGTGCTAGCAGCTTGTACGGAACCGGGGAGCTGTTTTTT.

The gene calls are TRBV11-2 and TRBJ2-1; D possibly corresponds to TRBD2 (7 bases). Germline V CDR1 and CDR2: SGHAT, FQNNGV. The CDR3 contains 19 residues. Trimming removed 0 bases at V and 7 bases at J, with 25 bases between. The CDR3 bases are TGTGCCAGCAGCTTAGAGTGGGGGGGCCTCCCCAAGATCTTGAATGAGCAGTTCTTC. Protein sequence: CASSLEWGGLPKILNEQFF.

There are a few counts of this clonotype. The chain links TRBV2 to TRBJ1-1, with 7 nucleotides matching TRBD1. This CDR3 comprises 15 residues. V shed 4 bases, J shed 0 bases, and the junction held 5 bases outside the gene matches. CDR1 is SNHLY, CDR2 FYNNEI, per germline. The CDR3 is CASSVEGAMNTEAFF. CDR3 nucleotides: TGTGCCAGCAGTGTTGAGGGGGCCATGAACACTGAAGCTTTCTTT.

The chain uses TRBV4-3 and TRBJ1-2; D remains unclear. V lost 1 base to trimming and J lost 3 bases, with 12 bases between them. CDR3 length equals 15 residues. CDR1 is LGHNA and CDR2 is YSLEER in the germline V gene. DNA of the CDR3: TGCGCCAGCAGCCAAGTATACGGAGGCGACTATGGCTACACCTTC. This encodes CASSQVYGGDYGYTF.

The V call is TRBV30, the J call TRBJ1-2; no firm D call. Germline-derived CDR1 and CDR2 are GTSNPN and SVGIG (reference sequence). This CDR3 region has 11 residues. V lost 1 base and J lost 7, with 7 bases in between. This CDR3 reads CAWSGGFGYTF. CDR3 bases: TGTGCCTGGAGTGGAGGCTTTGGCTACACCTTC. Drawing the rest from reference TRBV30 and TRBJ1-2, the complete variable domain is SQTIHQWPATLVQPVGSPLSLECTVEGTSNPNLYWYRQAAGRGLQLLFYSVGIGQISSEVPQNLSASRPQDRQFILSSKKLLLSDSGFYLCAWSGGFGYTFGSGTRLTVV.

The chain joins TRBV12-3 or TRBV12-4 to TRBJ2-3; no reliable D call. The CDR3 length is 11 residues. V was cut by 4 bases and J by 4 bases, with 3 bases left in between. The CDR3 bases are TGTGCCAGCAGTTATGCAGATACGCAGTATTTT. This gives the protein CASSYADTQYF.

The chain joins TRBV19 to TRBJ1-4; 9 bases map to TRBD1. The CDR3 length is 17 residues. In germline, CDR1 is LNHDA, CDR2 SQIVND (reference sequence). The V segment lost 4 bases and the J segment 7 bases; nucleotides outside the gene matches: 13. The DNA for the CDR3 is TGTGCCAGTAGTACACAGGGGGCGTATAGATCGGGTGAAAAACTGTTTTTT. This sequence encodes CASSTQGAYRSGEKLFF.

This chain connects TRBV3-1 to TRBJ2-7, with D uncertain. Germline V gene data show CDR1 as LGHDT and CDR2 as YNNKEL (reference sequence). V lost 3 bases and J 6 bases, leaving 12 bases between the germline ends. The CDR3 totals 13 residues. The CDR3 loop reads CASSQDLRAEQYF. The CDR3 DNA is TGTGCCAGCAGCCAGGATCTCCGGGCCGAGCAGTACTTC.

Turning to this clonotype: Given the absence of the conserved phenylalanine or tryptophan at the CDR3 end, a read error is likely. In DNA form, the CDR3 reads TGTGCCAGCAGTCCTCTCTTAACTAGCCAAGAGACCCAGTACTTA. Its translation: CASSPLLTSQETQYL. The gene calls are TRBV12-3 or TRBV12-4 and TRBJ2-5, with TRBD2 as a possible D gene (5 bases). V was trimmed by 5 bases and J by 1 base, leaving 14 bases between them. This CDR3 has 15 amino acids.

The gene calls are TRBV6-2 or TRBV6-3 and TRBJ1-5, with 8 positions matching TRBD1. Germline V CDR1 and CDR2: MNHEY, SVGEGT. This CDR3 spans 15 amino acids. J gave up 3 bases and V 7 bases, and 8 bases lay outside the gene matches. CDR3 sequence: CASTTGQVFNQPQHF. The DNA for the CDR3 is TGTGCCAGCACCACGGGACAGGTCTTCAATCAGCCCCAGCATTTT.

This clonotype was seen a handful of times. The genes are TRBV27 and TRBJ1-5; 7 bases agree with TRBD1. The junction had 8 bases not matched to a gene; V was cut back by 0 bases and J by 3 bases. CDR1 MNHEY and CDR2 SMNVEV come from the germline V gene (reference sequence). The CDR3 covers 17 residues. CDR3 amino acids: CASSLSSDRSLNQPQHF. Written as DNA, the CDR3 is TGTGCCAGCAGTTTATCTTCGGACAGGAGTCTCAATCAGCCCCAGCATTTT.

The rearrangement joins TRBV2 to TRBJ2-3, with D uncertain. The ends were cut back, 6 bases at V and 2 bases at J, with 9 bases in the middle. The CDR3 sequence is 13 residues long. Germline CDR1 reads SNHLY; CDR2 reads FYNNEI. CDR3 residues: CASRSWATDTQYF. CDR3 DNA: TGTGCCAGCAGATCTTGGGCCACAGATACGCAGTATTTT.

This chain uses TRBV12-3 or TRBV12-4 with TRBJ1-2; perhaps TRBD1 as D (6 bases). CDR3 length: 14 residues. V dropped 10 bases and J dropped 8 bases, with 23 bases sitting between them. Written as DNA, the CDR3 is TGTGCCACCAGAAATGGGGGGGGCGCTTTCGGCTACACCTTC. Amino acid sequence: CATRNGGGAFGYTF.

The V and J genes are TRBV24-1 and TRBJ1-2; a possible D gene is TRBD1 (5 bases). The CDR3 is 13 amino acids. Trimming took 5 bases from V and 4 from J, leaving 10 bases between them. The germline gives CDR1 KGHDR, CDR2 SFDVKD. CDR3 protein: CATSVDRFYGYTF. The CDR3 DNA sequence: TGTGCCACCAGTGTTGACAGATTCTATGGCTACACCTTC.

This clonotype came up a few times. This chain connects TRBV2 to TRBJ1-1, with D perhaps matching TRBD1 (6 bases). Trimming took off 6 bases at V and 0 bases at J, with 14 bases between the two ends. The CDR3 is 15 residues long. The V gene's germline CDR1 is SNHLY and CDR2 FYNNEI. This CDR3 reads CASRPGQRLNTEAFF. As DNA, the CDR3 is TGTGCCAGCAGGCCCGGACAGAGGTTGAACACTGAAGCTTTCTTT.